The TCR beta chain under discussion was sequenced for a study of T-cell reconstitution after alpha-beta-depleted transplantation in children (TCRdb year 2016). With regard to the full study: Using TCR repertoire profiling, the study quantitatively followed how T-cell immune reconstitution unfolded in children after TCRalphabeta/CD19-depleted allogeneic hematopoietic cell transplantation.

The germline V end is reduced by 4 bases and the J end by 4 bases; junction bases left unmatched: 13. The CDR3, from cysteine to phenylalanine, totals 17 residues. CDR3 DNA only is kept here, 51 bases in frame from base 1. The germline V gene provides CDR1 SGHRS and CDR2 YFSETQ. Receptors were amplified or captured by PCR. This sample was sequenced with an Illumina HiSeq 2500. Molecular barcoding was employed in the preparation of TCR libraries, with unique molecular identifiers being used to normalize TCRbeta repertoire quantification. TCRdb itself trimmed the public reads at Q25 with fastp, ran MiXCR and retained productive beta chains. Every CDR3 protein is listed once, alongside the most common genes and DNA of its rows. This sample lists approximately 200,000 distinct CDR3 sequences; about 14% were detected once. The ten largest make up roughly an eighth of the sample. Comments on this clonotype: It has no known antigen specificity. No quality values exist for individual bases; no much larger clone is one base distant.

The specimen was PBMCs from the stem cell graft donor, collected from the stem cell graft. The receptor was isolated from a human donor who donated a stem cell graft to a child with acute lymphoblastic leukemia. The chain links TRBV5-1 with TRBJ1-1; TRBD1 lines up with 10 middle nucleotides. The DNA reads as follows: TGCGCCAGCAGCGCGGACAGGGGGTACGGTCTTACCACTGAAGCTTTCTTT. The translation is CASSADRGYGLTTEAFF.